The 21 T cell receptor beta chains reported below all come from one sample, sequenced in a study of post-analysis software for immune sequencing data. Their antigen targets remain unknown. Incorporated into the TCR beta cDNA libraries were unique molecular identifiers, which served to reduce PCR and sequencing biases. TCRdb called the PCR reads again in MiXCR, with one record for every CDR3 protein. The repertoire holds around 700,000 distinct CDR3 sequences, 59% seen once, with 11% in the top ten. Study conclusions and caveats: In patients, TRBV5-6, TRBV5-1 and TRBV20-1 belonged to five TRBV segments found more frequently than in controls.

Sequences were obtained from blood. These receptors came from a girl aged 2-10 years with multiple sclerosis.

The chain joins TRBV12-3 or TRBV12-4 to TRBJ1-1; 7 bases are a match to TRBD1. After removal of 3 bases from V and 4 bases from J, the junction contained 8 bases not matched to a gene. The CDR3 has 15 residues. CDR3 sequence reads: CASSLGSQGGTEAFF. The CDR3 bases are TGTGCCAGCAGTTTGGGATCTCAGGGGGGCACTGAAGCTTTCTTT.

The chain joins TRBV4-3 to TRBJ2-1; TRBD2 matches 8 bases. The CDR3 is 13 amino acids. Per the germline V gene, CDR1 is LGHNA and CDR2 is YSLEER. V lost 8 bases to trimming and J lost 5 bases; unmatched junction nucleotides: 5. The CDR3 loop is CASGAGDDNEQFF. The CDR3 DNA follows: TGCGCCAGCGGAGCGGGGGACGACAATGAGCAGTTCTTC.

The CDR3 sequence: CASRQDGSGLYEQYF. Here the CDR3 DNA reads TGTGCCAGCAGGCAGGACGGGTCCGGGCTCTACGAGCAGTACTTC. The chain uses TRBV6-5 and TRBJ2-7; D is unresolved. The V end was cut by 6 bases, the J end by 3 bases, with 18 bases between. The germline V gene has CDR1 MNHEY and CDR2 SVGAGI. The length of the CDR3 is 15 residues.

The CDR3 coding sequence is TGTGCCAGCAGTTTCGGGTGGGATGAGCAGTTCTTC. It translates to CASSFGWDEQFF. The chain recombines TRBV12-3 or TRBV12-4 with TRBJ2-1; no clear D. V lost 3 bases and J lost 8, with 8 bases in between. The CDR3 runs to 12 residues.

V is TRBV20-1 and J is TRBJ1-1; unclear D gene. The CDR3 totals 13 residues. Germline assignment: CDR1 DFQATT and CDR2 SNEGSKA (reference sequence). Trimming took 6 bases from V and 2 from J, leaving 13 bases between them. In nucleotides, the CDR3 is TGCAGTGCCGCCGATGAGCTAAACACTGAAGCTTTCTTT. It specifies CSAADELNTEAFF.

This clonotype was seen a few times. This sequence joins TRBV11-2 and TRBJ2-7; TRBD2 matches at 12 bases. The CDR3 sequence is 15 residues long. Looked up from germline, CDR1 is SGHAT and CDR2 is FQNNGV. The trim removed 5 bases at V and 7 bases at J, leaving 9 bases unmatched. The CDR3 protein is CASSEIRLAGVEQYF. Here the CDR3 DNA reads TGTGCCAGCAGCGAGATAAGACTAGCGGGAGTGGAGCAGTACTTC. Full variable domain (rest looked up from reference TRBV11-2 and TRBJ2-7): EAGVAQSPRYKIIEKRQSVAFWCNPISGHATLYWYQQILGQGPKLLIQFQNNGVVDDSQLPKDRFSAERLKGVDSTLKIQPAKLEDSAVYLCASSEIRLAGVEQYFGPGTRLTVT.

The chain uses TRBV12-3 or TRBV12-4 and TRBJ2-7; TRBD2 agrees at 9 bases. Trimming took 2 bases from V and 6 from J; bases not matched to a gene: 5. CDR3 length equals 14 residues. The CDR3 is CASSLTGLASEQYF. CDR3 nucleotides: TGTGCCAGCAGTTTAACCGGACTAGCGAGCGAGCAGTACTTC.

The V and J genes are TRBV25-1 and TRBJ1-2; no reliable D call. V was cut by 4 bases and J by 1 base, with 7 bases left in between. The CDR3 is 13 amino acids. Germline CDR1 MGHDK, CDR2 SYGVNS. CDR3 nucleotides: TGTGCCAGCAGTGGTTCTGTTAACTATGGCTACACCTTC. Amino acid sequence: CASSGSVNYGYTF.

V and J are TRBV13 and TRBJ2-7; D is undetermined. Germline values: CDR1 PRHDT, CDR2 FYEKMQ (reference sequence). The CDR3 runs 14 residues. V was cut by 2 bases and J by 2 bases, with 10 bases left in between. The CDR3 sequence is CASSLSRPTYEQYF. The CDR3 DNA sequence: TGTGCCAGCAGCTTATCAAGGCCTACCTACGAGCAGTACTTC.

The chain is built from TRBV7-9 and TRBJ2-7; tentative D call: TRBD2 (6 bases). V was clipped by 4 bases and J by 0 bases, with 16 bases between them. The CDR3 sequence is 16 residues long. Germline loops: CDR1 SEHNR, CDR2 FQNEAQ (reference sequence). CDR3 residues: CASSSLRRELSYEQYF. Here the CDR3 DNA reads TGTGCCAGCAGCTCCCTTCGGCGGGAACTCTCCTACGAGCAGTACTTC. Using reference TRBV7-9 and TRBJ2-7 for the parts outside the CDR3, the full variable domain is DTGVSQNPRHKITKRGQNVTFRCDPISEHNRLYWYRQTLGQGPEFLTYFQNEAQLEKSRLLSDRFSAERPKGSFSTLEIQRTEQGDSAMYLCASSSLRRELSYEQYFGPGTRLTVT.

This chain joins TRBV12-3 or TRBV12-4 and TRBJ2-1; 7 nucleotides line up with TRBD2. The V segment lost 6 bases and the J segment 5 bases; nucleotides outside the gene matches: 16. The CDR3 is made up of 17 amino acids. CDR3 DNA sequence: TGTGCCAGCAGCCCCCTACGTATACTAGCGTTGGACAATGAGCAGTTCTTC. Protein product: CASSPLRILALDNEQFF.

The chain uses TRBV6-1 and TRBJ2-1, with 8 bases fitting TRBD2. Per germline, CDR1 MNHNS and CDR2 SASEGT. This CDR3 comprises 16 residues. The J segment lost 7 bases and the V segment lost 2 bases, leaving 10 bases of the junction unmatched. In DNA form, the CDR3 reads TGTGCCAGCAGTGAAAAGTCGGGGGGGCAATGGAATGAGCAGTTCTTC. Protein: CASSEKSGGQWNEQFF.

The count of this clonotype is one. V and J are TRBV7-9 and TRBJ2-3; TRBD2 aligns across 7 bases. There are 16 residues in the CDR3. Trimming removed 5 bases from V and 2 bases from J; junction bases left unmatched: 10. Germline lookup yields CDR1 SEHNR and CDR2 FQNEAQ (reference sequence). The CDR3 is CASSPTRDYPTDTQYF. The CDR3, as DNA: TGTGCCAGCAGCCCAACTCGGGACTATCCCACAGATACGCAGTATTTT.

CDR3 bases: TGTGCCATCAGTGAGGGGGGATGGACCGATAGCAATCAGCCCCAGCATTTT. Its protein product is CAISEGGWTDSNQPQHF. V usage is TRBV10-3 and J usage is TRBJ1-5, with D possibly matching TRBD1 (5 bases). The CDR3 is 17 residues long. The V gene's germline CDR1 is ENHRY and CDR2 SYGVKD. V lost 2 bases, J lost 0 bases, and 14 bases lay in between.

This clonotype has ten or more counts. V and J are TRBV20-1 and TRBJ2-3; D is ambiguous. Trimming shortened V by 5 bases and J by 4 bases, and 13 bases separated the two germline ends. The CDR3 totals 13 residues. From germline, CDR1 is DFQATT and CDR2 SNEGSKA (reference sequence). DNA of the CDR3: TGCAGTGCTTCACGACGGTCTCCAGATACGCAGTATTTT. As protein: CSASRRSPDTQYF.

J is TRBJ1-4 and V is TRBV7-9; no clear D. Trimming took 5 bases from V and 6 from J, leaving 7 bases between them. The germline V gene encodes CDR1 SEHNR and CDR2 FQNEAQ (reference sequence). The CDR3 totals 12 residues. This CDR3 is CASSNRHEKLFF. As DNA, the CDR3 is TGTGCCAGCAGCAACCGCCATGAAAAACTGTTTTTT.

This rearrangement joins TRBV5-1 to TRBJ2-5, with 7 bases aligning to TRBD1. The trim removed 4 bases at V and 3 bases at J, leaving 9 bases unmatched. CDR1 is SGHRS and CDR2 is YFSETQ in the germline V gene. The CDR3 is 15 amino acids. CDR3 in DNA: TGCGCCAGCAGCAGGGGGACAGCTCAGGAAGAGACCCAGTACTTC. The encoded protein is CASSRGTAQEETQYF. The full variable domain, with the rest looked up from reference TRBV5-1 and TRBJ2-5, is KAGVTQTPRYLIKTRGQQVTLSCSPISGHRSVSWYQQTPGQGLQFLFEYFSETQRNKGNFPGRFSGRQFSNSRSEMNVSTLELGDSALYLCASSRGTAQEETQYFGPGTRLLVL.

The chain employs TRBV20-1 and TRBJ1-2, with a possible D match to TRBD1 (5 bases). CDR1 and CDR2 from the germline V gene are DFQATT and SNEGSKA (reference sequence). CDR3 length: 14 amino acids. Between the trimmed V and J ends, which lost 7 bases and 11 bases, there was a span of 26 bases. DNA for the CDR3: TGCAGTGTCCCCCCTGATGGGACCTCGGCTCGGTACACCTTC. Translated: CSVPPDGTSARYTF.

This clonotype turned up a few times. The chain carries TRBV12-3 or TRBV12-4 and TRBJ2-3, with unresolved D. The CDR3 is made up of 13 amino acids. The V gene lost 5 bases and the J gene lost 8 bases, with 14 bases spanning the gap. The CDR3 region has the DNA TGTGCCAGCAGTCGGAATGGGGTCGCTACGCAGTATTTT. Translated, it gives CASSRNGVATQYF.

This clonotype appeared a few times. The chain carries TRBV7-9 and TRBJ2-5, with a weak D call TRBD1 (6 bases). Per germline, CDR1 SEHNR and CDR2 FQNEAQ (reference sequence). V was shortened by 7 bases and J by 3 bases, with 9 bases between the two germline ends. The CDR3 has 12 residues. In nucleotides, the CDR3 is TGTGCCAGCACAAGACAGGAAGAGACCCAGTACTTC. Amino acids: CASTRQEETQYF.

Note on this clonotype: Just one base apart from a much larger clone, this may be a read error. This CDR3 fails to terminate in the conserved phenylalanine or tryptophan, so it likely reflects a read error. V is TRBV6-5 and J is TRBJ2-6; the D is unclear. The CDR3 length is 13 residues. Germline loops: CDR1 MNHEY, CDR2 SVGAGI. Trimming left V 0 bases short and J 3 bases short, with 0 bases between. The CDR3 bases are TGTGCCAGCAGTTACTCTGGGGCCAACGTCCTGACTGTC. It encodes CASSYSGANVLTV.